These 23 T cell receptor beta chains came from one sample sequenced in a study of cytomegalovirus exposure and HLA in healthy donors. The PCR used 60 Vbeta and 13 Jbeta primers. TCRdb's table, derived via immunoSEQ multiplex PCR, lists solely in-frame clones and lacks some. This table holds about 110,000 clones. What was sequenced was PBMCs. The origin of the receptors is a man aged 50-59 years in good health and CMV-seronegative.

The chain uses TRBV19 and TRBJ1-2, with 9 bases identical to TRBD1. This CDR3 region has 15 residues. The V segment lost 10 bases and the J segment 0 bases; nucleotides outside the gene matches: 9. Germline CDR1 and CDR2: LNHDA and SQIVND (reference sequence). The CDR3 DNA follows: TGTGCCACATTAGACAGGGGGGGACCTAACTATGGCTACACCTTC. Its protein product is CATLDRGGPNYGYTF.

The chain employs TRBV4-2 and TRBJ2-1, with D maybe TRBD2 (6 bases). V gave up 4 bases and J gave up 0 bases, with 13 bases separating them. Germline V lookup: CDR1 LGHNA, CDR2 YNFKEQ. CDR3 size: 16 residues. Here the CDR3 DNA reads TGTGCCAGCAGCCCGGGACTTATCGGCTCCTACAATGAGCAGTTCTTC. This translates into CASSPGLIGSYNEQFF.

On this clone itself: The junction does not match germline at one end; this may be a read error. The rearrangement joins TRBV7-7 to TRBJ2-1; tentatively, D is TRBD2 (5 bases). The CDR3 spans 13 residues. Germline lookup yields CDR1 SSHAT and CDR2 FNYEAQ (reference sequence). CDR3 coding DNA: TGTGCTAGCAGCTTAGCGCGAAGCGATGAGCAGTTCTTC. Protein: CASSLARSDEQFF.

CDR3 sequence reads: CASSMRADGYTF. The CDR3 DNA sequence: TGTGCCAGTAGTATGCGTGCGGATGGCTACACCTTC. The chain couples TRBV19 to TRBJ1-2; D gene uncertain. Trimming pared 3 bases from V and 6 bases from J, leaving 8 bases between. This CDR3 is 12 amino acids long. Germline-derived CDR1 and CDR2 are LNHDA and SQIVND (reference sequence).

The CDR3 region is CASSLAGLVRSNEQFF. The CDR3 DNA reads TGTGCCAGCAGCTTGGCAGGGCTGGTGCGGAGCAATGAGCAGTTCTTC. The chain carries TRBV5-6 and TRBJ2-1; a possible D gene is TRBD1 (5 bases). This CDR3 has 16 residues. Trimming took off 0 bases at V and 6 bases at J, with 16 bases between the two ends. Germline lookup yields CDR1 SGHDT and CDR2 YYEEEE.

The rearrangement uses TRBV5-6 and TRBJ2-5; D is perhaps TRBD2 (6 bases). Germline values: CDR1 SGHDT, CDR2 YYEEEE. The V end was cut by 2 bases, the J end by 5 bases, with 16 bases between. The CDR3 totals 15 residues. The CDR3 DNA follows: TGTGCCAGCAGCTTTCGTCGGGCCGGAGGGGAGACCCAGTACTTC. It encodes CASSFRRAGGETQYF. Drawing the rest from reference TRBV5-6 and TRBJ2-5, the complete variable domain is DAGVTQSPTHLIKTRGQQVTLRCSPKSGHDTVSWYQQALGQGPQFIFQYYEEEERQRGNFPDRFSGHQFPNYSSELNVNALLLGDSALYLCASSFRRAGGETQYFGPGTRLLVL.

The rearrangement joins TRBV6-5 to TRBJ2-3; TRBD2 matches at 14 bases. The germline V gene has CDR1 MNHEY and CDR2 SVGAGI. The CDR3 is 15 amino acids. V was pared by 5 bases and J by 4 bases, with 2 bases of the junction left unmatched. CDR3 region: CASSGLAGGADTQYF. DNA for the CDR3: TGTGCCAGCAGTGGACTAGCGGGAGGTGCAGATACGCAGTATTTT.

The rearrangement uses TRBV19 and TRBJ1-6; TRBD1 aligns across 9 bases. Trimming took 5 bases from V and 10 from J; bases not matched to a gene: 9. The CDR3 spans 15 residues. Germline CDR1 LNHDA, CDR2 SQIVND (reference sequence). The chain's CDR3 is CASSLRTGVESPLHF. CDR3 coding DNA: TGTGCCAGTAGTCTAAGGACAGGGGTTGAGTCACCCCTCCACTTT.

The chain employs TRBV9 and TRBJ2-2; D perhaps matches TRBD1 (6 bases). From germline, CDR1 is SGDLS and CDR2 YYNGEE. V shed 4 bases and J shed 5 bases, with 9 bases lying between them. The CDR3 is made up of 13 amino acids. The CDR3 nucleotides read TGTGCCAGCAGCTACCAGGGGACCGGGGAGCTGTTTTTT. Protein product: CASSYQGTGELFF.

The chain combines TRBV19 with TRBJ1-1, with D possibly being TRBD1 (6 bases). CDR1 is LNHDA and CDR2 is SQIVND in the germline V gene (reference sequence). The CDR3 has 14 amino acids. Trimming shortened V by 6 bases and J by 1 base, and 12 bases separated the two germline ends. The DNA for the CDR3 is TGTGCCAGTAGCTTAGACAGGTGGAACACTGAAGCTTTCTTT. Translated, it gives CASSLDRWNTEAFF.

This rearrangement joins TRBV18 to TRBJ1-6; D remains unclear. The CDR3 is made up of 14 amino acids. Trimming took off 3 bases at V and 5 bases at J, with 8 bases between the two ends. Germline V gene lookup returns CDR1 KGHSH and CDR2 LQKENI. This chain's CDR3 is CASSPYSNNSPLHF. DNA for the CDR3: TGTGCCAGCTCACCTTACAGTAATAATTCACCCCTCCACTTT.

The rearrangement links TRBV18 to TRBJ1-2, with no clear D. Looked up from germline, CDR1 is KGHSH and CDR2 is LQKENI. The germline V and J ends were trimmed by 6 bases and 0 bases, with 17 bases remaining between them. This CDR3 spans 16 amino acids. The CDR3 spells CASSPLEGEANYGYTF. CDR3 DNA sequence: TGTGCCAGCTCGCCCTTAGAGGGCGAAGCTAACTATGGCTACACCTTC.

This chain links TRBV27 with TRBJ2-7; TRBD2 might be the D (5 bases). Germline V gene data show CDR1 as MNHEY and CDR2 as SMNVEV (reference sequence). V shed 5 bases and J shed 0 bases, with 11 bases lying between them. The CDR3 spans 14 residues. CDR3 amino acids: CASSEAGISYEQYF. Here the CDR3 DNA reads TGTGCCAGCAGTGAAGCCGGGATCTCCTACGAGCAGTACTTC.

The CDR3 protein is CASSPDTGTEAFF. CDR3 DNA: TGTGCCAGCAGCCCGGACACAGGGACTGAAGCTTTCTTT. The chain joins TRBV5-4 to TRBJ1-1; perhaps TRBD1 as D (6 bases). This CDR3 is 13 amino acids long. Germline V lookup: CDR1 SGHNT, CDR2 YYREEE (reference sequence). Between the trimmed V and J ends, which lost 4 bases and 5 bases, there was a span of 12 bases.

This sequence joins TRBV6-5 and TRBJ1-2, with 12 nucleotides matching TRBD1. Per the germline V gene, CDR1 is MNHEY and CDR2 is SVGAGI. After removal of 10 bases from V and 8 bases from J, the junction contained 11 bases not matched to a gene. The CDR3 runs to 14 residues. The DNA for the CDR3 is TGTGCCACGATTGCGGGACAGGGGGCGGGGGGCTACACCTTC. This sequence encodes CATIAGQGAGGYTF.

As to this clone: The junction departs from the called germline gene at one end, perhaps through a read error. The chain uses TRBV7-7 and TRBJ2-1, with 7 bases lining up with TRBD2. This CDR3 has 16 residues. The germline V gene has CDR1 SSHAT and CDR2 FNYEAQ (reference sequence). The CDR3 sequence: CASSPRSSGTNNEQFF. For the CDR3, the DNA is TGTGCTAGCAGCCCCCGTTCCAGCGGGACGAACAATGAGCAGTTCTTC.

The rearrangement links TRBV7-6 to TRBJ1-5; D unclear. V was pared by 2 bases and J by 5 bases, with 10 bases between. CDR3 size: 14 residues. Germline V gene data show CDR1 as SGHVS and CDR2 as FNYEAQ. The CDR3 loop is CASSLSGPDQPQHF. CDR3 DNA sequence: TGTGCCAGCAGCTTATCAGGTCCGGATCAGCCCCAGCATTTT.

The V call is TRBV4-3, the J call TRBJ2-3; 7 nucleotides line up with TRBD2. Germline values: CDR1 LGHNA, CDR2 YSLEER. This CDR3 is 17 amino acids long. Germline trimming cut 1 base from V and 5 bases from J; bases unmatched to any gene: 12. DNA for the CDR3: TGCGCCAGCAGCCAAGGGACGATGCGGGGGTCGAGAGATACGCAGTATTTT. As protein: CASSQGTMRGSRDTQYF.

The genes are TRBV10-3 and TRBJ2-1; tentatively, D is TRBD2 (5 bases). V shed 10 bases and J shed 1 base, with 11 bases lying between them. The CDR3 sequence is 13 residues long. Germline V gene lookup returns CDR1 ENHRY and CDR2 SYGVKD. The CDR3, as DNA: TGTGCCACCCTACCGGGATCCTACAATGAGCAGTTCTTC. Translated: CATLPGSYNEQFF.

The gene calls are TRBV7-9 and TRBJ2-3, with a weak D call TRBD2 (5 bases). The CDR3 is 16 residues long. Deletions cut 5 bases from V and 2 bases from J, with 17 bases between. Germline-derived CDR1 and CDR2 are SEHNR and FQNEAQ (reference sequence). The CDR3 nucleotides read TGTGCCAGCAGCCCCCCTCCTCGGACTGACACAGATACGCAGTATTTT. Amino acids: CASSPPPRTDTDTQYF.

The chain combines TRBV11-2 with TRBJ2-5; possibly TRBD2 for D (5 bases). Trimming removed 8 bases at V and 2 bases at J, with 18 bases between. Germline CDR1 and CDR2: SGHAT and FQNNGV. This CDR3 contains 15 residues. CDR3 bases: TGTGCCAGCGCCTTTGGGCCGGGGATACAAGAGACCCAGTACTTC. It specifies CASAFGPGIQETQYF.

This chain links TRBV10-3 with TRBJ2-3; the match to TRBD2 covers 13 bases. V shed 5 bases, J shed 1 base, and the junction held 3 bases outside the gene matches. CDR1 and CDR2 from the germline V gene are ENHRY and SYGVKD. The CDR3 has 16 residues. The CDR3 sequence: CAISIGLAGGTDTQYF. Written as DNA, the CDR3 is TGTGCCATCAGTATTGGACTAGCGGGAGGCACAGATACGCAGTATTTT.

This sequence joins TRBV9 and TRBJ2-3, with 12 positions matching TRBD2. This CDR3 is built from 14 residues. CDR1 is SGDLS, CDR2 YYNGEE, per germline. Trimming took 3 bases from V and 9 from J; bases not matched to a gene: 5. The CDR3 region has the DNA TGTGCCAGCAGCGCAACCGGGACTAGCGGGACGCAGTATTTT. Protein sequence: CASSATGTSGTQYF. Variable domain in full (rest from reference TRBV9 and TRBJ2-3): DSGVTQTPKHLITATGQRVTLRCSPRSGDLSVYWYQQSLDQGLQFLIQYYNGEERAKGNILERFSAQQFPDLHSELNLSSLELGDSALYFCASSATGTSGTQYFGPGTRLTVL.